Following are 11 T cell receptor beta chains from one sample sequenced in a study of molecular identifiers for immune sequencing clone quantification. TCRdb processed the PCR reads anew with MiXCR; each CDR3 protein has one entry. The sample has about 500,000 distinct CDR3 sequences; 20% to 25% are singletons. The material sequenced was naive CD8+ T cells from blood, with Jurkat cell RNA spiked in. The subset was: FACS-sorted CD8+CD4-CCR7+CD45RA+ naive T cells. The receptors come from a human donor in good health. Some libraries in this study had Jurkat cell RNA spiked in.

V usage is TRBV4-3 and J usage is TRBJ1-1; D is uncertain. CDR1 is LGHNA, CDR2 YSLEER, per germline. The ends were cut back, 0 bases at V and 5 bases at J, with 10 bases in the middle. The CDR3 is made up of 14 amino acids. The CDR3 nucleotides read TGCGCCAGCAGCCAAGATAAAGGGTGGACTGAAGCTTTCTTT. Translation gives CASSQDKGWTEAFF.

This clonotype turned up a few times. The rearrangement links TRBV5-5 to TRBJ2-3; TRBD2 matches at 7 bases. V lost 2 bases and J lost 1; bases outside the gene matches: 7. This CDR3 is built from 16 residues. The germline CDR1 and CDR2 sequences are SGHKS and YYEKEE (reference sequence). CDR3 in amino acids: CASSLLAGERTDTQYF. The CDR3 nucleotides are TGTGCCAGCAGCTTATTGGCGGGAGAACGCACAGATACGCAGTATTTT.

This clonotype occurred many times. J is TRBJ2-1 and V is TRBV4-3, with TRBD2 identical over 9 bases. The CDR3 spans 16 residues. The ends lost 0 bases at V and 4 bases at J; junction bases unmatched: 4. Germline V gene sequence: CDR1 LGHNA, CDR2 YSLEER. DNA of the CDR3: TGCGCCAGCAGCCAAGATCTAGCGGGGAGATACAATGAGCAGTTCTTC. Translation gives CASSQDLAGRYNEQFF.

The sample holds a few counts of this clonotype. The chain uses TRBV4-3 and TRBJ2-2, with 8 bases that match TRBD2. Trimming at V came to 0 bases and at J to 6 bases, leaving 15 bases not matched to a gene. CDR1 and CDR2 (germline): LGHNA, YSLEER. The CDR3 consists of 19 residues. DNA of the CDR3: TGCGCCAGCAGCCAAGAGTTCCCCCTGGGGAGCGGGAGAGCCGGGGAGCTGTTTTTT. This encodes CASSQEFPLGSGRAGELFF.

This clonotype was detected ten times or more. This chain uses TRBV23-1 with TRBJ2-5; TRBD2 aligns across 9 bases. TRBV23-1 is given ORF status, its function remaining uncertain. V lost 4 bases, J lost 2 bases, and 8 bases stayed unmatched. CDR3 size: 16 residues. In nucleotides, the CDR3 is TGCGCCAGCAGTCGAGGTTCTAGCGGGATTCAAGAGACCCAGTACTTC. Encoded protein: CASSRGSSGIQETQYF.

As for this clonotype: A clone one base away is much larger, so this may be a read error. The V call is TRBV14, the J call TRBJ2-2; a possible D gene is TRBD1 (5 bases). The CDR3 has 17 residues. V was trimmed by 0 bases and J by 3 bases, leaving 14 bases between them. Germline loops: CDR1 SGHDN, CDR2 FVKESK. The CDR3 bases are TGTGCCAGCAGCCAAGAGTTCGCAGGGTGGGACACCGGGGAGCTGTTTTTT. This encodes CASSQEFAGWDTGELFF.

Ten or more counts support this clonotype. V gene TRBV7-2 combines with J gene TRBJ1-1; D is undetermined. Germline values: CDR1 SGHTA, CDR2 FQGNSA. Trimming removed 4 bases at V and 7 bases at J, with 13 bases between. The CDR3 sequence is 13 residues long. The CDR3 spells CASSYIGSGEAFF. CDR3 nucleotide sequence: TGTGCCAGCAGCTACATAGGCAGCGGTGAAGCTTTCTTT.

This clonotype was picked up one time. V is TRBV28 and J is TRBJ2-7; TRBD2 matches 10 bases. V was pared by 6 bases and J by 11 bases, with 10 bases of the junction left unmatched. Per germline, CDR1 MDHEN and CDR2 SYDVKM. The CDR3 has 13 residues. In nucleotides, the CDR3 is TGTGCCAGCAGCCTAAGGGGTCTAGCGGGAGAGTACTTC. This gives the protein CASSLRGLAGEYF.

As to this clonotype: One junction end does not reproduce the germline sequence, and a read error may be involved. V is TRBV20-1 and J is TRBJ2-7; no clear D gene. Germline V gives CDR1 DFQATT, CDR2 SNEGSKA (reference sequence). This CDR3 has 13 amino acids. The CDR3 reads CRAREGFYYEQYF. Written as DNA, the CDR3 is TGCAGAGCTAGAGAAGGGTTTTACTACGAGCAGTACTTC.

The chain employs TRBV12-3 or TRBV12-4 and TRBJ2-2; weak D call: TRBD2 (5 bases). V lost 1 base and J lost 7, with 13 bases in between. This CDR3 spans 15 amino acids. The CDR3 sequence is CASSLVPDLIGELFF. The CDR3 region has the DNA TGTGCCAGCAGTTTAGTTCCGGACTTAATCGGGGAGCTGTTTTTT.

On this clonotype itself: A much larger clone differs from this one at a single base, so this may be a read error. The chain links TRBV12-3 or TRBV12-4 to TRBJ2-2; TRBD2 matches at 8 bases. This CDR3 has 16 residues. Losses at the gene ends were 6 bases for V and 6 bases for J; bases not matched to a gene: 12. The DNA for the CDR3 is TGTGCCAGCAGCCCTCATAGCGGGACCGAGGCCGGGGAGCTGTTTTTT. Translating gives CASSPHSGTEAGELFF.